The 25 T cell receptor beta chains given below trace back to one sample, sequenced in a study of blood T cells in healthy people across ages. Combining a sample-barcoded 5' primer with a J-beta primer mix, a second PCR ran for roughly 7 to 11 cycles. TCRdb re-derived calls from the 5' RACE reads in MiXCR, one entry per CDR3 protein. The repertoire holds about a million distinct CDR3 sequences, with about 53% as singletons. Sequencing was done on a sample of blood. Receptors originate from a woman aged 55-70 years in good health.

The genes are TRBV20-1 and TRBJ1-2; possible D gene TRBD1, 5 bases. V was pared by 6 bases and J by 4 bases, with 15 bases between. Germline V gene lookup returns CDR1 DFQATT and CDR2 SNEGSKA (reference sequence). The CDR3 is 13 residues long. CDR3 in DNA: TGCAGTGCCCTACCGACAGCCTCCTATGGCTACACCTTC. It is translated as CSALPTASYGYTF.

This clonotype was picked up a small number of times. The V call is TRBV7-7, the J call TRBJ2-4; 10 nucleotides line up with TRBD2. Germline CDR1 is SSHAT and CDR2 is FNYEAQ (reference sequence). The CDR3 contains 14 residues. The junction had 5 bases not matched to a gene; V was cut back by 6 bases and J by 6 bases. CDR3 in amino acids: CASSPSGSSNIQYF. The CDR3 coding sequence is TGTGCCAGCAGTCCTAGCGGGAGCTCAAACATTCAGTACTTC.

V and J are TRBV29-1 and TRBJ2-5, with TRBD2 as a possible D gene (6 bases). Germline CDR1 reads SQVTM; CDR2 reads ANQGSEA. The CDR3 is 13 residues long. The V end lost 6 bases, the J end lost 6 bases, and 17 bases lay between the germline ends. CDR3 nucleotides: TGCAGCGTCGCACGGTCCGGGAGTCAGACCCAGTACTTC. This encodes CSVARSGSQTQYF.

This clonotype was counted only a few times. The chain uses TRBV29-1 and TRBJ2-3, with D possibly TRBD2 on 7 matching bases. CDR1 SQVTM and CDR2 ANQGSEA come from the germline V gene. With 4 bases removed from V and 4 bases from J, the gap between germline ends came to 12 bases. This CDR3 comprises 13 residues. DNA of the CDR3: TGCAGCGTTGGGGGGAGGGGGGCAGATACGCAGTATTTT. Its protein product is CSVGGRGADTQYF.

This chain connects TRBV29-1 to TRBJ2-3; D remains ambiguous. The CDR3 has 14 residues. Trimming took 7 bases from V and 0 from J, leaving 14 bases between them. Germline CDR1 is SQVTM and CDR2 is ANQGSEA. Here the CDR3 reads CSAGSLRSTDTQYF. Written as DNA, the CDR3 is TGCAGCGCTGGGTCCCTGAGGAGCACAGATACGCAGTATTTT.

The chain has TRBV7-2 and TRBJ2-7, with 11 bases identical to TRBD2. CDR1 is SGHTA and CDR2 is FQGNSA in the germline V gene. The length of the CDR3 is 15 residues. V lost 6 bases and J lost 3; bases outside the gene matches: 7. The CDR3: CASRLAGDSGYEQYF. The CDR3 DNA reads as TGTGCCAGCAGACTAGCGGGAGACAGCGGCTACGAGCAGTACTTC.

The rearrangement links TRBV20-1 to TRBJ1-4; D uncertain. This CDR3 region has 14 residues. V was shortened by 5 bases and J by 4 bases, with 14 bases between the two germline ends. In germline, CDR1 is DFQATT, CDR2 SNEGSKA (reference sequence). The CDR3 spells CSAGSTELNEKLFF. CDR3 coding DNA: TGCAGTGCTGGATCTACAGAACTTAATGAAAAACTGTTTTTT.

This clonotype showed up just once. The rearrangement links TRBV28 to TRBJ2-1; 7 bases line up with TRBD2. This CDR3 spans 14 amino acids. V lost 7 bases, J lost 6 bases, and 9 bases stayed unmatched. CDR1 and CDR2 from the germline V gene are MDHEN and SYDVKM. CDR3 loop: CASTMGGSPNEQFF. In DNA form, the CDR3 reads TGTGCCAGCACAATGGGAGGGAGCCCCAATGAGCAGTTCTTC.

This chain links TRBV29-1 with TRBJ2-2; possibly TRBD1 or TRBD2 for D (5 bases each). The CDR3 is made up of 12 amino acids. CDR1 and CDR2 (germline): SQVTM, ANQGSEA. V was trimmed by 6 bases and J by 4 bases, leaving 9 bases between them. The CDR3 sequence is CSVGAPTGELFF. The CDR3 DNA reads as TGCAGCGTCGGGGCACCCACCGGGGAGCTGTTTTTT.

On this clonotype: At one end, the junction sequence differs from germline, possibly due to a read error. V usage is TRBV7-2 and J usage is TRBJ2-5; D possibly corresponds to TRBD2 (6 bases). Germline lookup yields CDR1 SGHTA and CDR2 FQGNSA. This CDR3 is built from 11 residues. Written as DNA, the CDR3 is TGTGCCAGCAGCTTCCGGGAGACCCGGTACTTC. This translates into CASSFRETRYF.

This clonotype has a handful of counts. The rearrangement links TRBV27 to TRBJ2-7; 8 positions agree with TRBD1. Germline CDR1 and CDR2: MNHEY and SMNVEV (reference sequence). This CDR3 contains 16 residues. V shed 3 bases and J 4 bases; nucleotides not matched to a gene: 11. CDR3 sequence reads: CASSFLATGVSYEQYF. In DNA, the CDR3 is TGTGCCAGCAGTTTTCTAGCGACAGGGGTATCTTACGAGCAGTACTTC.

The CDR3 nucleotides are TGCAGTGCTAGCCTCGGCAGGCCCCTGGGGCCCCAGCATTTT. Translation gives CSASLGRPLGPQHF. The rearrangement links TRBV20-1 to TRBJ1-5; D gene unclear. CDR1 DFQATT and CDR2 SNEGSKA come from the germline V gene (reference sequence). V lost 3 bases and J lost 9, with 18 bases in between. The CDR3 length is 14 residues.

The CDR3 region has the DNA TGCAGTGCTATCCGGGACTGGGGGGACAATGAGCAGTTCTTC. This sequence encodes CSAIRDWGDNEQFF. The J gene is TRBJ2-1, the V gene TRBV20-1, with D possibly matching TRBD2 (6 bases). This CDR3 region has 14 residues. CDR1 and CDR2 from the germline V gene are DFQATT and SNEGSKA (reference sequence). Trimming removed 4 bases from V and 5 bases from J, with 15 bases in between.

CDR3 nucleotides: TGTGCCAGCAGTCCGGGTGGGAGTCTAAACGAGCAGTACTTC. Its protein is CASSPGGSLNEQYF. V is TRBV28 and J is TRBJ2-7; D possibly corresponds to TRBD2 (5 bases). This CDR3 region has 14 residues. Per germline, CDR1 MDHEN and CDR2 SYDVKM. Trimming stripped 5 bases from V and 5 bases from J, with 16 bases between.

The chain is built from TRBV12-3 or TRBV12-4 and TRBJ1-2, with unresolved D. V lost 8 bases and J lost 7, with 14 bases in between. The CDR3 sequence is 12 residues long. The CDR3 protein is CASSGSSFGYTF. CDR3 in DNA: TGTGCCAGCTCTGGGTCCAGTTTTGGCTACACCTTC.

This clonotype has a handful of counts. CDR3 in amino acids: CASSQDFPTGELFF. CDR3 nucleotide sequence: TGCGCCAGCAGCCAAGATTTCCCCACCGGGGAGCTGTTTTTT. This rearrangement joins TRBV4-1 to TRBJ2-2; no clear D gene. With 0 bases removed from V and 4 bases from J, the gap between germline ends came to 6 bases. CDR1 and CDR2 (germline): MGHRA, YSYEKL. The CDR3 totals 14 residues.

This rearrangement joins TRBV28 to TRBJ2-3, with TRBD2 matching over 7 bases. The CDR3 consists of 15 residues. In germline, CDR1 is MDHEN, CDR2 SYDVKM. V was pared by 6 bases and J by 6 bases, with 12 bases of the junction left unmatched. CDR3 sequence (DNA): TGTGCCAGCAGGAAAAGAGCGGGGATGAGGGATACGCAGTATTTT. Protein: CASRKRAGMRDTQYF. The variable domain in full, completed from reference TRBV28 and TRBJ2-3, reads DVKVTQSSRYLVKRTGEKVFLECVQDMDHENMFWYRQDPGLGLRLIYFSYDVKMKEKGDIPEGYSVSREKKERFSLILESASTNQTSMYLCASRKRAGMRDTQYFGPGTRLTVL.

The J gene is TRBJ1-5, the V gene TRBV7-2; D possibly corresponds to TRBD1 (6 bases). V lost 1 base to trimming and J lost 0 bases, with 16 bases between them. CDR1 is SGHTA and CDR2 is FQGNSA in the germline V gene. The CDR3 is made up of 18 amino acids. The CDR3 sequence is CASSLGPGQQYSNQPQHF. The DNA of the CDR3 is TGTGCCAGCAGCTTAGGGCCGGGACAACAATATAGCAATCAGCCCCAGCATTTT.

The chain combines TRBV11-2 with TRBJ1-5; D is uncertain. From germline, CDR1 is SGHAT and CDR2 FQNNGV. The CDR3 spans 13 residues. V lost 4 bases, J lost 3 bases, and 7 bases lay in between. In DNA, the CDR3 is TGTGCCAGCAGCTCCCATCCCAATCAGCCCCAGCATTTT. Translating it yields CASSSHPNQPQHF.

The chain links TRBV12-3 or TRBV12-4 to TRBJ2-5; 8 bases are shared with TRBD1. The CDR3 extends over 14 amino acids. With V trimmed by 5 bases and J by 4 bases, 6 bases remained unmatched. The DNA of the CDR3 is TGTGCCAGCAGTCCTCGGACAGGGCTAGAGACCCAGTACTTC. Translation: CASSPRTGLETQYF.

As DNA, the CDR3 is TGCAGCGTTGAAAGGGGAAGGGGGAACTATGGCTACACCTTC. Amino acids: CSVERGRGNYGYTF. This chain connects TRBV29-1 to TRBJ1-2; perhaps TRBD1 as D (6 bases). V lost 2 bases and J lost 2, with 12 bases in between. CDR3 length: 14 residues. Germline V gene data show CDR1 as SQVTM and CDR2 as ANQGSEA.

CDR3 amino acids: CASSFRQSQETQYF. The CDR3, as DNA: TGTGCCAGCAGTTTCCGGCAGTCCCAAGAGACCCAGTACTTC. The chain has TRBV28 and TRBJ2-5; D gene unclear. The CDR3 totals 14 residues. V lost 3 bases and J 1 base, leaving 9 bases between the germline ends. Per the germline V gene, CDR1 is MDHEN and CDR2 is SYDVKM.

The rearrangement uses TRBV2 and TRBJ1-6; D call uncertain. The CDR3 spans 13 residues. Germline assignment: CDR1 SNHLY and CDR2 FYNNEI. Trimming took 5 bases from V and 14 from J, leaving 16 bases between them. The CDR3 coding sequence is TGTGCCAGCAGTCTTTCGGCTGTATCATCCCTCCACTTT. Its protein is CASSLSAVSSLHF.

This clonotype was seen a few times. This chain connects TRBV7-9 to TRBJ1-2; unclear D gene. Trimming cost V 2 bases and J 8 bases, with 6 bases left between them. The germline gives CDR1 SEHNR, CDR2 FQNEAQ (reference sequence). The CDR3 consists of 11 residues. The CDR3 DNA is TGTGCCAGCAGCTTATTATGGGGCTACACCTTC. It encodes CASSLLWGYTF.

The V and J genes are TRBV2 and TRBJ2-7; 10 nucleotides agree with TRBD1. The CDR3 totals 14 residues. Germline CDR1 is SNHLY and CDR2 is FYNNEI. With V trimmed by 4 bases and J by 3 bases, 3 bases remained unmatched. The CDR3 DNA sequence: TGTGCCAGCAGTGGACAGGGGGCAAACTACGAGCAGTACTTC. Translation gives CASSGQGANYEQYF. The full variable domain, with the rest looked up from reference TRBV2 and TRBJ2-7, is EPEVTQTPSHQVTQMGQEVILRCVPISNHLYFYWYRQILGQKVEFLVSFYNNEISEKSEIFDDQFSVERPDGSNFTLKIRSTKLEDSAMYFCASSGQGANYEQYFGPGTRLTVT.